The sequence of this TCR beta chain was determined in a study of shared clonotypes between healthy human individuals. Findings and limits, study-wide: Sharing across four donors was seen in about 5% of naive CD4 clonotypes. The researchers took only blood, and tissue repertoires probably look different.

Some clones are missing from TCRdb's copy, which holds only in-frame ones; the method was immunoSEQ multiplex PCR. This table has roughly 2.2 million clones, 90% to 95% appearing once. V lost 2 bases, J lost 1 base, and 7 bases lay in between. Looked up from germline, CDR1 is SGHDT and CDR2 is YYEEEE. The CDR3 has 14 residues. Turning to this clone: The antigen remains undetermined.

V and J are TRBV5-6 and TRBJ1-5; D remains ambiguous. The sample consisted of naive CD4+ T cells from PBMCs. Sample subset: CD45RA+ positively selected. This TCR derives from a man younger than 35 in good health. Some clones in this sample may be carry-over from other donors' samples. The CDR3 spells CASSLRPSNQPQHF. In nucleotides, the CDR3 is TGTGCCAGCAGCTTAAGACCCAGCAATCAGCCCCAGCATTTT. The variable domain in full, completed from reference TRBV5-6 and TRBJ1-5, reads DAGVTQSPTHLIKTRGQQVTLRCSPKSGHDTVSWYQQALGQGPQFIFQYYEEEERQRGNFPDRFSGHQFPNYSSELNVNALLLGDSALYLCASSLRPSNQPQHFGDGTRLSIL.